The 19 T cell receptor beta chains presented below share a single source sample, sequenced in a study of identical twins. TCRdb called the 5' RACE reads again in MiXCR, with one record for every CDR3 protein. The sample shows 700,000 or so distinct CDR3 sequences, 8.6% of them seen only once. Another study also made use of these data, one on yellow fever vaccine responses in identical twins.

Sequencing was carried out using PBMCs. These TCRs come from a woman in her late teens or twenties in good health.

This clonotype was seen more than once but under ten times. The chain recombines TRBV3-1 with TRBJ2-1, with D possibly TRBD2 on 6 matching bases. This CDR3 spans 16 amino acids. V lost 1 base and J 2 bases, leaving 12 bases between the germline ends. CDR1 is LGHDT and CDR2 is YNNKEL in the germline V gene (reference sequence). DNA of the CDR3: TGTGCCAGCAGCCAAGGGCCGGGAGAGCCCTACAATGAGCAGTTCTTC. Translation gives CASSQGPGEPYNEQFF.

The chain couples TRBV27 to TRBJ2-1; possibly TRBD1 for D (5 bases). This CDR3 contains 14 residues. Germline V gives CDR1 MNHEY, CDR2 SMNVEV (reference sequence). V was shortened by 11 bases and J by 4 bases, with 18 bases between the two germline ends. The CDR3 region has the DNA TGTGCCCGTACCAGGGTAGTGAGGTACAATGAGCAGTTCTTC. Translation gives CARTRVVRYNEQFF.

This clonotype was seen at least ten times. The chain combines TRBV12-3 or TRBV12-4 with TRBJ2-6; 9 bases map to TRBD1. CDR3 length: 15 residues. The V gene end was trimmed by 10 bases and the J gene end by 0 bases; junction bases not matched to a gene: 4. In nucleotides, the CDR3 is TGTGCCACCCTACAGGGGGCCTCTGGGGCCAACGTCCTGACTTTC. This encodes CATLQGASGANVLTF.

This chain links TRBV7-8 with TRBJ1-4; D call uncertain. Trimming left V 5 bases short and J 7 bases short, with 11 bases between. Germline CDR1 and CDR2: SGHVS and FQNEAQ. The CDR3 contains 13 residues. The DNA of the CDR3 is TGTGCCAGCAGCCTCGGGATCTCTGAAAAACTGTTTTTT. The encoded protein is CASSLGISEKLFF. Complete variable domain (other parts from reference TRBV7-8 and TRBJ1-4): GAGVSQSPRYKVAKRGQDVALRCDPISGHVSLFWYQQALGQGPEFLTYFQNEAQLDKSGLPSDRFFAERPEGSVSTLKIQRTQQEDSAVYLCASSLGISEKLFFGSGTQLSVL.

There are many counts of this clonotype. The rearrangement links TRBV7-2 to TRBJ2-7, with 7 bases aligning to TRBD1. J lost 2 bases, V lost 5 bases, and 6 bases had no gene match. The CDR3 has 14 amino acids. Looked up from germline, CDR1 is SGHTA and CDR2 is FQGNSA. The CDR3 spells CASSIIQGTYEQYF. The CDR3 bases are TGTGCCAGCAGCATCATACAGGGGACCTACGAGCAGTACTTC. Drawing the rest from reference TRBV7-2 and TRBJ2-7, the complete variable domain is GAGVSQSPSNKVTEKGKDVELRCDPISGHTALYWYRQSLGQGLEFLIYFQGNSAPDKSGLPSDRFSAERTGGSVSTLTIQRTQQEDSAVYLCASSIIQGTYEQYFGPGTRLTVT.

The J gene is TRBJ2-6, the V gene TRBV5-1; the D is unclear. This CDR3 has 16 residues. CDR1 SGHRS and CDR2 YFSETQ come from the germline V gene. Deletions cut 4 bases from V and 0 bases from J, with 11 bases between. The CDR3, as DNA: TGCGCCAGCAGCCCCCTCGGAGCCTCTGGGGCCAACGTCCTGACTTTC. As protein: CASSPLGASGANVLTF.

This clonotype was detected only a few times. V gene TRBV4-3 combines with J gene TRBJ2-7; 9 bases are shared with TRBD2. CDR1 and CDR2 from the germline V gene are LGHNA and YSLEER. The CDR3 totals 17 residues. Trimming cost V 1 base and J 0 bases; bases outside gene matches: 7. DNA of the CDR3: TGCGCCAGCAGCCAAGTCGGTAGCGGGAGCGGCTCCTACGAGCAGTACTTC. Encoded protein: CASSQVGSGSGSYEQYF.

The chain has TRBV5-1 and TRBJ2-3, with 10 positions matching TRBD2. Trimming took 0 bases from V and 5 from J; bases not matched to a gene: 9. Germline V lookup: CDR1 SGHRS, CDR2 YFSETQ. The CDR3 runs to 17 residues. Written as DNA, the CDR3 is TGCGCCAGCAGCTTGGGGGGCCTAGCGGGGGCGGGAGATACGCAGTATTTT. Its translation: CASSLGGLAGAGDTQYF.

This clonotype turned up a few times. The rearrangement joins TRBV29-1 to TRBJ2-1, with TRBD1 identical over 8 bases. CDR3 length: 13 residues. V lost 6 bases and J lost 6; bases outside the gene matches: 7. The germline gives CDR1 SQVTM, CDR2 ANQGSEA. For the CDR3, the DNA is TGCAGCGTAATCTCGACAGGGGTCAATGAGCAGTTCTTC. It specifies CSVISTGVNEQFF.

This clonotype has a handful of counts. The gene calls are TRBV4-3 and TRBJ2-3; 9 bases match TRBD2. Germline CDR1 LGHNA, CDR2 YSLEER. The trim removed 3 bases at V and 4 bases at J, leaving 8 bases unmatched. The CDR3 is 16 residues long. CDR3 sequence reads: CASSHFLAGSPDTQYF. The CDR3 DNA reads as TGCGCCAGCAGCCACTTCCTAGCGGGATCCCCAGATACGCAGTATTTT.

The J gene is TRBJ2-7, the V gene TRBV4-1; no clear D. V was shortened by 0 bases and J by 7 bases, with 7 bases between the two germline ends. This CDR3 has 12 amino acids. The germline V gene encodes CDR1 MGHRA and CDR2 YSYEKL. Here the CDR3 reads CASSQEYGEQYF. CDR3 sequence (DNA): TGCGCCAGCAGCCAAGAGTACGGGGAGCAGTACTTC.

This clonotype occurred a few times. The CDR3 region is CSASDGRIAKNIQYF. The CDR3, as DNA: TGCAGTGCTAGTGACGGTCGTATAGCCAAAAACATTCAGTACTTC. V gene TRBV20-1 combines with J gene TRBJ2-4; D is unresolved. Germline V lookup: CDR1 DFQATT, CDR2 SNEGSKA (reference sequence). The CDR3 totals 15 residues. Trimming stripped 3 bases from V and 0 bases from J, with 12 bases between.

This clonotype was picked up many times. J is TRBJ2-7 and V is TRBV12-3 or TRBV12-4, with unresolved D. The CDR3 is 16 residues long. Trimming left V 0 bases short and J 1 base short, with 13 bases between. In DNA form, the CDR3 reads TGTGCCAGCAGTTTAGCGATTAGGGTCCAGTCCTACGAGCAGTACTTC. This gives the protein CASSLAIRVQSYEQYF.

This chain joins TRBV11-2 and TRBJ2-7; either TRBD1 or TRBD2 may supply D (5 bases each). The V gene lost 3 bases and the J gene lost 4 bases, with 16 bases spanning the gap. The CDR3 covers 15 residues. Germline V lookup: CDR1 SGHAT, CDR2 FQNNGV. The DNA of the CDR3 is TGTGCCAGCAGCTTCGGTACGGGGCCAGAGTACGAGCAGTACTTC. This codes for CASSFGTGPEYEQYF.

V gene TRBV27 combines with J gene TRBJ2-7; 7 bases fit TRBD1. V gave up 6 bases and J gave up 3 bases; unmatched junction bases: 11. This CDR3 comprises 15 residues. Germline CDR1 reads MNHEY; CDR2 reads SMNVEV (reference sequence). The CDR3 here is CASSQGVGYFYEQYF. The DNA for the CDR3 is TGTGCCAGCAGCCAGGGGGTCGGTTACTTCTACGAGCAGTACTTC.

The J gene is TRBJ2-4, the V gene TRBV2, with 12 bases fitting TRBD1. The V segment lost 6 bases and the J segment 2 bases; nucleotides outside the gene matches: 2. This CDR3 is 15 amino acids long. CDR1 and CDR2 from the germline V gene are SNHLY and FYNNEI. In nucleotides, the CDR3 is TGTGCCAGCAGGGGACAGGGGGCGCCCAAAAACATTCAGTACTTC. It is translated as CASRGQGAPKNIQYF.

This clonotype was counted a few times. The rearrangement links TRBV10-3 to TRBJ2-2, with 8 bases matching TRBD1. V dropped 4 bases and J dropped 3; count of bases not matched to a gene: 4. This CDR3 is built from 15 residues. Germline V gives CDR1 ENHRY, CDR2 SYGVKD. For the CDR3, the DNA is TGTGCCATCAGTGGGACAGGGACGTACACCGGGGAGCTGTTTTTT. It yields the protein CAISGTGTYTGELFF.

The gene calls are TRBV4-3 and TRBJ2-1, with TRBD2 identical over 7 bases. J lost 2 bases, V lost 0 bases, and 4 bases had no gene match. Germline loops: CDR1 LGHNA, CDR2 YSLEER. The CDR3 runs to 16 residues. CDR3 sequence (DNA): TGCGCCAGCAGCCAAGATACCCTAGCGGCCTACAATGAGCAGTTCTTC. It codes for CASSQDTLAAYNEQFF.

This clonotype was detected only a few times. The chain carries TRBV7-2 and TRBJ1-1; tentatively, D is TRBD1 (6 bases). The CDR3 is 15 residues long. Per germline, CDR1 SGHTA and CDR2 FQGNSA. V was shortened by 0 bases and J by 10 bases, with 18 bases between the two germline ends. DNA for the CDR3: TGTGCCAGCAGCTTAGCAGTGTGGGGGGCTGGGGGAGCTTTCTTT. Amino acids: CASSLAVWGAGGAFF.